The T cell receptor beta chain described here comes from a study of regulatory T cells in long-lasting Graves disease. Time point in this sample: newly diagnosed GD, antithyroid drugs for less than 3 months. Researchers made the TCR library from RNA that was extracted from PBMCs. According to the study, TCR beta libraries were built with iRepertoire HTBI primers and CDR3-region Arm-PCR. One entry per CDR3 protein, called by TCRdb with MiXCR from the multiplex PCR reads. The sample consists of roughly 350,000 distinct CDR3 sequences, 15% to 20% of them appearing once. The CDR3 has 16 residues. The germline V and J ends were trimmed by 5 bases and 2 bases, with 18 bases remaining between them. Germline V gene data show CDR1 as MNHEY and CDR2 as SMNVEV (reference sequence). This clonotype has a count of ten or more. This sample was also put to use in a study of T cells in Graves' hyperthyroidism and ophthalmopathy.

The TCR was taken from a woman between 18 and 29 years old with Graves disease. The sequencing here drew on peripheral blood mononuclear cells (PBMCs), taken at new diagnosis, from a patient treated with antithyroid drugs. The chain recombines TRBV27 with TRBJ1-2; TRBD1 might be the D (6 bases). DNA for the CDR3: TGTGCCAGCAGTCCCTCTCCGGGACACAAAAACTATGGCTACACCTTC. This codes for CASSPSPGHKNYGYTF.